One and the same sample provided the 27 T cell receptor beta chains below, sequenced in a study of cytomegalovirus exposure and HLA in healthy donors. The PCR had 60 Vbeta and 13 Jbeta primers. Data came from immunoSEQ multiplex PCR; TCRdb stores just in-frame clones and leaves some out. This table has more than 150,000 clones, roughly four fifths appearing once. Sequencing used PBMCs. These receptors came from a man over 45 in good health and CMV-seronegative.

The rearrangement links TRBV6-5 to TRBJ1-5; no reliable D call. The CDR3 spans 14 residues. CDR1 and CDR2 from the germline V gene are MNHEY and SVGAGI. The ends were cut back, 0 bases at V and 5 bases at J, with 8 bases in the middle. This chain's CDR3 is CASSYSETYQPQHF. In nucleotides, the CDR3 is TGTGCCAGCAGTTACTCGGAGACTTATCAGCCCCAGCATTTT.

A single count supports this clone. This sequence joins TRBV2 and TRBJ1-5; weak D call: TRBD1 (5 bases). V was trimmed by 6 bases and J by 3 bases, leaving 12 bases between them. CDR1 SNHLY and CDR2 FYNNEI come from the germline V gene. The CDR3 runs to 14 residues. Here the CDR3 reads CASRSQGINQPQHF. The CDR3 bases are TGTGCCAGCAGGTCCCAGGGTATCAATCAGCCCCAGCATTTT.

The chain recombines TRBV5-4 with TRBJ1-1, with 9 bases fitting TRBD1. The CDR3 consists of 15 residues. Trimming took 9 bases from V and 0 from J; bases not matched to a gene: 9. Germline V lookup: CDR1 SGHNT, CDR2 YYREEE (reference sequence). CDR3 loop: CAIQTGGEMNTEAFF. In DNA form, the CDR3 reads TGTGCCATTCAGACAGGGGGGGAGATGAACACTGAAGCTTTCTTT.

The chain has TRBV7-2 and TRBJ2-2; D is unclear. Trimming removed 1 base from V and 0 bases from J, with 6 bases in between. Germline CDR1 and CDR2: SGHTA and FQGNSA. CDR3 length: 15 amino acids. CDR3 bases: TGTGCCAGCAGCTTAGTGAGTTCGAACACCGGGGAGCTGTTTTTT. It is translated as CASSLVSSNTGELFF.

The V and J genes are TRBV5-1 and TRBJ1-1; TRBD1 is a possible D gene (5 bases). CDR1 SGHRS and CDR2 YFSETQ come from the germline V gene. Trimming shortened V by 4 bases and J by 3 bases, and 16 bases separated the two germline ends. This CDR3 region has 15 residues. The CDR3 here is CASSIFSGDYTEAFF. Written as DNA, the CDR3 is TGCGCCAGCAGCATATTCTCGGGGGATTACACTGAAGCTTTCTTT.

The rearrangement links TRBV5-1 to TRBJ1-3; D not resolved. The V gene lost 1 base and the J gene lost 0 bases, with 11 bases spanning the gap. The CDR3 sequence is 16 residues long. Germline CDR1 SGHRS, CDR2 YFSETQ. The CDR3, as DNA: TGCGCCAGCAGCTTGCGGGGTTACGACTCTGGAAACACCATATATTTT. Translated, it gives CASSLRGYDSGNTIYF. The whole variable domain, remainder taken from reference TRBV5-1 and TRBJ1-3, is KAGVTQTPRYLIKTRGQQVTLSCSPISGHRSVSWYQQTPGQGLQFLFEYFSETQRNKGNFPGRFSGRQFSNSRSEMNVSTLELGDSALYLCASSLRGYDSGNTIYFGEGSWLTVV.

J is TRBJ2-1 and V is TRBV4-3; D uncertain. Trimming shortened V by 0 bases and J by 6 bases, and 12 bases separated the two germline ends. The CDR3 spans 15 residues. CDR1 is LGHNA and CDR2 is YSLEER in the germline V gene. CDR3 sequence reads: CASSQDGSGSNEQFF. CDR3 DNA sequence: TGCGCCAGCAGCCAAGATGGTTCCGGGTCCAATGAGCAGTTCTTC.

The chain carries TRBV30 and TRBJ2-1, with D unresolved. The V gene's germline CDR1 is GTSNPN and CDR2 SVGIG (reference sequence). Trimming removed 4 bases at V and 5 bases at J, with 15 bases between. The CDR3 extends over 14 amino acids. CDR3 residues: CAWNPLRSNNEQFF. In nucleotides, the CDR3 is TGTGCCTGGAACCCCTTGCGGTCCAACAATGAGCAGTTCTTC.

CDR3 protein: CAWRLGANTGELFF. CDR3 DNA: TGTGCCTGGAGGTTAGGGGCGAACACCGGGGAGCTGTTTTTT. The chain has TRBV30 and TRBJ2-2; possibly TRBD1 for D (5 bases). There are 14 residues in the CDR3. In germline, CDR1 is GTSNPN, CDR2 SVGIG (reference sequence). V was shortened by 3 bases and J by 0 bases, with 8 bases between the two germline ends.

This chain uses TRBV30 with TRBJ2-3, with D uncertain. Germline lookup yields CDR1 GTSNPN and CDR2 SVGIG (reference sequence). V lost 2 bases and J lost 2, with 17 bases in between. The CDR3 length is 16 residues. The chain's CDR3 is CAWSKRLTYLTDTQYF. In DNA, the CDR3 is TGTGCCTGGAGTAAACGACTCACTTACCTCACAGATACGCAGTATTTT.

V usage is TRBV9 and J usage is TRBJ2-2; a weak D match, TRBD2 (6 bases). Germline values: CDR1 SGDLS, CDR2 YYNGEE. V lost 0 bases, J lost 1 base, and 10 bases lay in between. This CDR3 comprises 16 residues. This CDR3 reads CASSVGISGNTGELFF. The DNA of the CDR3 is TGTGCCAGCAGCGTAGGTATTAGCGGGAACACCGGGGAGCTGTTTTTT.

This clone was picked up one time. The chain is built from TRBV7-9 and TRBJ2-7, with a tentative D call TRBD2 (6 bases). Germline V gene lookup returns CDR1 SEHNR and CDR2 FQNEAQ (reference sequence). The CDR3 totals 15 residues. Trimming left V 7 bases short and J 3 bases short, with 19 bases between. The CDR3 here is CASNPPGVLGYEQYF. The DNA for the CDR3 is TGTGCCAGCAACCCCCCGGGGGTGCTGGGCTACGAGCAGTACTTC.

The rearrangement links TRBV2 to TRBJ2-7; 9 bases are a match to TRBD1. The germline V gene has CDR1 SNHLY and CDR2 FYNNEI. This CDR3 has 13 amino acids. The V segment lost 10 bases and the J segment 1 base; nucleotides outside the gene matches: 5. The CDR3 DNA sequence: TGTGCCACAAGACAGGGGGTTTCCTACGAGCAGTACTTC. Its translation is CATRQGVSYEQYF.

V is TRBV4-2 and J is TRBJ2-2, with 16 bases lining up with TRBD2. CDR1 is LGHNA and CDR2 is YNFKEQ in the germline V gene. The CDR3 covers 17 residues. V was pared by 4 bases and J by 5 bases, with 4 bases of the junction left unmatched. The CDR3 region is CASSPGLAGGRTGELFF. CDR3 sequence (DNA): TGTGCCAGCAGCCCGGGACTAGCGGGGGGGCGGACCGGGGAGCTGTTTTTT.

This chain joins TRBV5-4 and TRBJ2-7, with D unresolved. Germline lookup yields CDR1 SGHNT and CDR2 YYREEE (reference sequence). The CDR3 sequence is 13 residues long. Trimming pared 0 bases from V and 5 bases from J, leaving 9 bases between. CDR3 nucleotide sequence: TGTGCCAGCAGCTTGGACCGGTCCCACGAGCAGTACTTC. The encoded protein is CASSLDRSHEQYF.

J is TRBJ2-7 and V is TRBV23-1, with D perhaps TRBD1 (6 bases). TRBV23-1 is an open reading frame whose function is uncertain. V was shortened by 0 bases and J by 6 bases, with 27 bases between the two germline ends. The CDR3 has 19 amino acids. The CDR3 sequence is CASSQSARGHQKLLGEQYF. The CDR3 DNA follows: TGCGCCAGCAGTCAATCGGCAAGGGGACACCAAAAACTACTAGGCGAGCAGTACTTC.

The V gene is TRBV15, the J gene TRBJ1-5, with unresolved D. V was trimmed by 5 bases and J by 5 bases, leaving 13 bases between them. The CDR3 is 14 amino acids. Looked up from germline, CDR1 is LNHNV and CDR2 is YYDKDF (reference sequence). This chain's CDR3 is CATSLGREDQPQHF. DNA for the CDR3: TGTGCCACCAGCCTCGGACGGGAAGATCAGCCCCAGCATTTT. The complete variable domain, with remaining parts taken from reference TRBV15 and TRBJ1-5, reads DAMVIQNPRYQVTQFGKPVTLSCSQTLNHNVMYWYQQKSSQAPKLLFHYYDKDFNNEADTPDNFQSRRPNTSFCFLDIRSPGLGDTAMYLCATSLGREDQPQHFGDGTRLSIL.

The chain is built from TRBV19 and TRBJ2-2, with 7 bases lining up with TRBD1. CDR3 length: 16 residues. The V and J ends lost 2 bases and 4 bases, in that order; junction bases with no gene match: 7. Germline V gives CDR1 LNHDA, CDR2 SQIVND (reference sequence). The CDR3 sequence is CASSIRQGRATGELFF. In nucleotides, the CDR3 is TGTGCCAGTAGTATACGACAGGGAAGGGCCACCGGGGAGCTGTTTTTT.

V and J are TRBV30 and TRBJ1-2, with D tentatively TRBD1 (5 bases). V shed 3 bases and J shed 3 bases, with 11 bases lying between them. The CDR3 has 13 residues. Germline V gene lookup returns CDR1 GTSNPN and CDR2 SVGIG (reference sequence). The CDR3 nucleotides read TGTGCCTGGAGCGGGCAGGGCTACTATGGCTACACCTTC. Protein sequence: CAWSGQGYYGYTF.

The chain couples TRBV11-2 to TRBJ2-5; 9 bases fit TRBD1. This CDR3 comprises 14 residues. CDR1 is SGHAT and CDR2 is FQNNGV in the germline V gene. With 3 bases clipped from V and 5 bases from J, the junction kept 4 bases outside the gene matches. CDR3 nucleotides: TGTGCCAGCAGCTTCGGGACAGGGAGGGAGACCCAGTACTTC. Its protein product is CASSFGTGRETQYF.

J is TRBJ2-7 and V is TRBV19; D may be TRBD1 (6 bases). The CDR3 consists of 15 residues. Germline CDR1 LNHDA, CDR2 SQIVND (reference sequence). Trimming removed 3 bases at V and 2 bases at J, with 14 bases between. As DNA, the CDR3 is TGTGCCAGTAGTATGAGGGACATAGGTCCCTACGAGCAGTACTTC. Translated: CASSMRDIGPYEQYF. Combining the CDR3 with reference TRBV19 and TRBJ2-7 gives the whole variable domain DGGITQSPKYLFRKEGQNVTLSCEQNLNHDAMYWYRQDPGQGLRLIYYSQIVNDFQKGDIAEGYSVSREKKESFPLTVTSAQKNPTAFYLCASSMRDIGPYEQYFGPGTRLTVT.

The chain combines TRBV5-1 with TRBJ1-3; 7 nucleotides align to TRBD1. Trimming at V came to 1 base and at J to 2 bases, leaving 3 bases not matched to a gene. Looked up from germline, CDR1 is SGHRS and CDR2 is YFSETQ. The CDR3 has 15 amino acids. The CDR3 sequence is CASSLLTGTGNTIYF. The DNA of the CDR3 is TGCGCCAGCAGCTTGTTGACAGGGACTGGAAACACCATATATTTT. Filled out from reference TRBV5-1 and TRBJ1-3, the complete variable domain reads KAGVTQTPRYLIKTRGQQVTLSCSPISGHRSVSWYQQTPGQGLQFLFEYFSETQRNKGNFPGRFSGRQFSNSRSEMNVSTLELGDSALYLCASSLLTGTGNTIYFGEGSWLTVV.

A single count supports this clone. The chain is built from TRBV6-1 and TRBJ2-5; the D is unclear. CDR1 and CDR2 from the germline V gene are MNHNS and SASEGT. Trimming shortened V by 1 base and J by 1 base, and 7 bases separated the two germline ends. CDR3 size: 14 residues. Written as DNA, the CDR3 is TGTGCCAGCAGTGAAGGGGTAGCCCAAGAGACCCAGTACTTC. Its translation is CASSEGVAQETQYF.

J is TRBJ2-1 and V is TRBV7-2; D gene unclear. Trimming shortened V by 1 base and J by 5 bases, and 18 bases separated the two germline ends. CDR1 and CDR2 (germline): SGHTA, FQGNSA. The CDR3 length is 17 residues. The CDR3 nucleotides read TGTGCCAGCAGCTTAGTTCCCCCCGTTCCCACTAACAATGAGCAGTTCTTC. It is translated as CASSLVPPVPTNNEQFF.

V gene TRBV5-4 combines with J gene TRBJ2-3, with a possible D match to TRBD2 (6 bases). Trimming stripped 1 base from V and 5 bases from J, with 14 bases between. The germline V gene encodes CDR1 SGHNT and CDR2 YYREEE (reference sequence). This CDR3 is built from 15 residues. The CDR3 region is CASSLWASAGDTQYF. CDR3 coding DNA: TGTGCCAGCAGCTTGTGGGCTAGCGCGGGAGATACGCAGTATTTT.

This clone has a handful of counts. V gene TRBV7-8 combines with J gene TRBJ1-5; D not certain. Germline V gene lookup returns CDR1 SGHVS and CDR2 FQNEAQ. This CDR3 is 14 amino acids long. The V end was cut by 1 base, the J end by 1 base, with 5 bases between. Written as DNA, the CDR3 is TGTGCCAGCAGCTTAGGACAAAGCAATCAGCCCCAGCATTTT. Translation gives CASSLGQSNQPQHF.

In nucleotides, the CDR3 is TGTGCCAGCAGCTTAAGGGACAGGGAAGAGACCCAGTACTTC. Its protein product is CASSLRDREETQYF. The J gene is TRBJ2-5, the V gene TRBV7-2; 9 bases are a match to TRBD1. V shed 2 bases and J 3 bases; nucleotides not matched to a gene: 1. The CDR3 contains 14 residues. Germline values: CDR1 SGHTA, CDR2 FQGNSA.